The 23 T cell receptor beta chains below were found in one sample sequenced in a study of blood T cell repertoires in COVID-19. Measured with immunoSEQ multiplex PCR; TCRdb has only the in-frame clones, and not every one. Found here are about 170,000 clones, approximately 79% of them singletons; the top ten hold less than 3%. The sequenced sample consisted of peripheral blood. The receptors were sampled from an elderly woman with acute or convalescent COVID-19.

The chain couples TRBV5-1 to TRBJ1-6, with D perhaps TRBD1 (5 bases). Trimming stripped 0 bases from V and 4 bases from J, with 8 bases between. The length of the CDR3 is 15 residues. Germline V gene sequence: CDR1 SGHRS, CDR2 YFSETQ. The CDR3 coding sequence is TGCGCCAGCAGCTTGGTCCCAGGGTATAATTCACCCCTCCACTTT. Its protein is CASSLVPGYNSPLHF.

The V and J genes are TRBV4-1 and TRBJ1-4; no clear D. This CDR3 is 16 amino acids long. CDR1 and CDR2 (germline): MGHRA, YSYEKL. V lost 4 bases and J 4 bases, leaving 16 bases between the germline ends. CDR3 sequence reads: CASSLQSGRVNEKLFF. In DNA form, the CDR3 reads TGCGCCAGCAGCCTACAATCCGGGAGAGTTAATGAAAAACTGTTTTTT.

This clone was seen once. The chain uses TRBV19 and TRBJ1-2; D remains ambiguous. Trimming cost V 4 bases and J 8 bases, with 14 bases left between them. Germline V lookup: CDR1 LNHDA, CDR2 SQIVND (reference sequence). The length of the CDR3 is 13 residues. The CDR3 reads CASSSGSRGGYTF. The CDR3 DNA follows: TGTGCCAGTAGTAGTGGGAGCAGAGGAGGCTACACCTTC. The full variable domain, its missing parts supplied by reference TRBV19 and TRBJ1-2, is DGGITQSPKYLFRKEGQNVTLSCEQNLNHDAMYWYRQDPGQGLRLIYYSQIVNDFQKGDIAEGYSVSREKKESFPLTVTSAQKNPTAFYLCASSSGSRGGYTFGSGTRLTVV.

CDR3 protein: CASSEEGAPRATQYF. The CDR3 region has the DNA TGCGCCAGCAGTGAGGAAGGAGCCCCCAGGGCTACGCAGTATTTT. V and J are TRBV10-2 and TRBJ2-3, with D possibly being TRBD1 (5 bases). The CDR3 is 15 residues long. V gave up 2 bases and J gave up 8 bases, with 17 bases separating them. Germline values: CDR1 WSHSY, CDR2 SAAADI.

The chain employs TRBV11-2 and TRBJ2-1, with D possibly matching TRBD2 (5 bases). CDR3 length: 16 residues. V was trimmed by 1 base and J by 2 bases, leaving 12 bases between them. The germline V gene has CDR1 SGHAT and CDR2 FQNNGV. For the CDR3, the DNA is TGTGCCAGCAGCTTAGGTTGGCGGGCCCCCTACAATGAGCAGTTCTTC. Protein sequence: CASSLGWRAPYNEQFF.

The chain employs TRBV5-4 and TRBJ2-7; D might be TRBD1 (6 bases). The V gene lost 4 bases and the J gene lost 6 bases, with 17 bases spanning the gap. This CDR3 contains 14 residues. Germline values: CDR1 SGHNT, CDR2 YYREEE (reference sequence). CDR3 nucleotide sequence: TGTGCCAGCAGCCCCCGGGACACGGGGTTCGAGCAGTACTTC. It yields the protein CASSPRDTGFEQYF.

The rearrangement links TRBV3-1 (or the pseudogene TRBV3-2) to TRBJ1-4; D unclear. This CDR3 has 13 residues. Per the germline V gene, CDR1 is LGHDT and CDR2 is YNNKEL (reference sequence). Trimming removed 3 bases from V and 7 bases from J, with 9 bases in between. The CDR3 protein is CASSQEKGEKLFF. The CDR3 DNA reads as TGTGCCAGCAGCCAGGAGAAAGGTGAAAAACTGTTTTTT.

The V call is TRBV7-3, the J call TRBJ2-2, with TRBD2 matching 9 bases. Germline V gene data show CDR1 as SGHTA and CDR2 as FQGTGA. V shed 0 bases and J 4 bases; nucleotides not matched to a gene: 6. The CDR3 length is 17 residues. The DNA for the CDR3 is TGTGCCAGCAGCTTAACGGGCGGGAGGGCCGGCACCGGGGAGCTGTTTTTT. Protein product: CASSLTGGRAGTGELFF.

This clone came up a few times. This chain connects TRBV27 to TRBJ1-2; D is uncertain. This CDR3 region has 13 residues. The ends were cut back, 8 bases at V and 7 bases at J, with 17 bases in the middle. Germline V lookup: CDR1 MNHEY, CDR2 SMNVEV (reference sequence). CDR3 DNA sequence: TGTGCCAGCTTAGGGAGTGCTACGGGTGGCTACACCTTC. This codes for CASLGSATGGYTF.

The chain uses TRBV14 and TRBJ2-1, with 10 bases aligning to TRBD2. This CDR3 has 16 amino acids. Germline V gene data show CDR1 as SGHDN and CDR2 as FVKESK. The trim removed 4 bases at V and 6 bases at J, leaving 9 bases unmatched. Written as DNA, the CDR3 is TGTGCCAGCAGCCCGTTACTAGCGGGACTTGGCAATGAGCAGTTCTTC. Residues: CASSPLLAGLGNEQFF.

This clone was seen a few times. The gene calls are TRBV12-2 and TRBJ2-3; the D segment call TRBD2 is taken from the table without a DNA check. TRBV12-2 is a documented pseudogene. CDR3 size: 18 residues. The CDR3 DNA follows: TGTGCAAGTCGCTTCCTACGGCTAGCGGGATCTCGAGGGGGAACGCAGTATTTT. Residues: CASRFLRLAGSRGGTQYF.

This sequence joins TRBV28 and TRBJ1-5; D might be TRBD1 (5 bases). Germline CDR1 MDHEN, CDR2 SYDVKM. This CDR3 region has 14 residues. Trimming removed 1 base from V and 7 bases from J, with 11 bases in between. The CDR3 nucleotides are TGTGCCAGCAGTTTATTGGGCAGGGCACAGCCCCAGCATTTT. It codes for CASSLLGRAQPQHF.

The V gene is TRBV9, the J gene TRBJ2-7; TRBD1 is a possible D gene (6 bases). Per the germline V gene, CDR1 is SGDLS and CDR2 is YYNGEE. Trimming shortened V by 4 bases and J by 5 bases, and 10 bases separated the two germline ends. This CDR3 contains 12 residues. CDR3 in DNA: TGTGCCAGCAGCCCACAGGGCAACGAGCAGTACTTC. Translation: CASSPQGNEQYF.

This chain links TRBV3-1 (or the pseudogene TRBV3-2) with TRBJ2-7; D may be TRBD1 (5 bases). V lost 0 bases to trimming and J lost 2 bases, with 14 bases between them. Germline assignment: CDR1 LGHDT and CDR2 YNNKEL (reference sequence). There are 16 residues in the CDR3. The CDR3, as DNA: TGTGCCAGCAGCCAAGATTGGGCAGGGCTTACCTACGAGCAGTACTTC. Its translation: CASSQDWAGLTYEQYF.

The chain combines TRBV7-9 with TRBJ2-3; 7 bases fit TRBD1. The V gene's germline CDR1 is SEHNR and CDR2 FQNEAQ (reference sequence). The CDR3 is made up of 16 amino acids. V lost 5 bases and J lost 4; bases outside the gene matches: 12. DNA of the CDR3: TGTGCCAGCAGCCGAACCCCGGACAGGCCTTCAGATACGCAGTATTTT. Residues: CASSRTPDRPSDTQYF. The full variable domain, with the rest looked up from reference TRBV7-9 and TRBJ2-3, is DTGVSQNPRHKITKRGQNVTFRCDPISEHNRLYWYRQTLGQGPEFLTYFQNEAQLEKSRLLSDRFSAERPKGSFSTLEIQRTEQGDSAMYLCASSRTPDRPSDTQYFGPGTRLTVL.

The V gene is TRBV5-1, the J gene TRBJ1-6; D possibly corresponds to TRBD1 (5 bases). CDR3 length: 16 amino acids. V lost 3 bases, J lost 10 bases, and 20 bases lay in between. Germline lookup yields CDR1 SGHRS and CDR2 YFSETQ. The CDR3 bases are TGCGCCAGCAGCTCAGGAGGGGCCCAGGGAAGCTCACCCCTCCACTTT. Amino acids: CASSSGGAQGSSPLHF.

V usage is TRBV24-1 and J usage is TRBJ2-5, with 15 nucleotides matching TRBD2. The CDR3 extends over 17 amino acids. Germline CDR1 and CDR2: KGHDR and SFDVKD. V shed 1 base, J shed 5 bases, and the junction held 4 bases outside the gene matches. CDR3 sequence (DNA): TGTGCCACCAGTGATTTCGGACTAGCGGGAGGGCGGGAGACCCAGTACTTC. Protein sequence: CATSDFGLAGGRETQYF.

The chain recombines TRBV28 with TRBJ1-4, with a tentative D call TRBD1 (6 bases). Germline V CDR1 and CDR2: MDHEN, SYDVKM. The CDR3 covers 15 residues. V was shortened by 6 bases and J by 5 bases, with 16 bases between the two germline ends. The DNA of the CDR3 is TGTGCCAGCAGCCGGACCCTCGGACAGAATGAAAAACTGTTTTTT. Its protein product is CASSRTLGQNEKLFF.

V and J are TRBV5-1 and TRBJ1-1; 7 bases match TRBD1. The germline V gene encodes CDR1 SGHRS and CDR2 YFSETQ. There are 14 residues in the CDR3. V lost 7 bases to trimming and J lost 5 bases; unmatched junction nucleotides: 11. The CDR3 is CASRRQGLGTEAFF. The CDR3 DNA reads as TGCGCCAGCCGAAGACAGGGTTTGGGGACTGAAGCTTTCTTT.

This clone turned up a few times. This chain uses TRBV20-1 with TRBJ2-3; 9 bases line up with TRBD2. Germline values: CDR1 DFQATT, CDR2 SNEGSKA (reference sequence). The CDR3 spans 16 residues. V shed 3 bases, J shed 3 bases, and the junction held 10 bases outside the gene matches. The CDR3 loop reads CSASPVGGRGTDTQYF. The CDR3 region has the DNA TGCAGTGCTAGTCCTGTGGGCGGGAGGGGGACAGATACGCAGTATTTT.

The CDR3: CASSSGYTGELFF. The CDR3 coding sequence is TGTGCCAGCAGCTCAGGCTACACCGGGGAGCTGTTTTTT. V gene TRBV27 combines with J gene TRBJ2-2; D gene unclear. Trimming shortened V by 6 bases and J by 3 bases, and 8 bases separated the two germline ends. Germline loops: CDR1 MNHEY, CDR2 SMNVEV (reference sequence). This CDR3 contains 13 residues.

V and J are TRBV27 and TRBJ2-3; a weak D match, TRBD2 (5 bases). The CDR3 runs 13 residues. The ends were cut back, 6 bases at V and 4 bases at J, with 11 bases in the middle. Germline assignment: CDR1 MNHEY and CDR2 SMNVEV (reference sequence). CDR3 coding DNA: TGTGCCAGCAGGAATCCCGGGGCAGATACGCAGTATTTT. It codes for CASRNPGADTQYF.

The CDR3 bases are TGTGCCAGTAGTATGGGACTAGCGGAGTCCGAAGAGACCCAGTACTTC. It yields the protein CASSMGLAESEETQYF. This sequence joins TRBV19 and TRBJ2-5, with TRBD2 matching 11 bases. In germline, CDR1 is LNHDA, CDR2 SQIVND (reference sequence). The CDR3 is 16 amino acids. Trimming removed 3 bases from V and 3 bases from J; junction bases left unmatched: 6.